This T cell receptor (beta chain) emerged from a study of Ad26.COV2.S vaccination and SARS-CoV-2 variants. Stated treatment: roughly 18 received Ad26.COV2.S at low or high dose, single or two shots; several received placebo; per-sample allocation not given. Sample collection was performed on day 63 after the first vaccine or placebo injection. Using immunoSEQ multiplex PCR, the repertoire was profiled, and TCRdb retains in-frame clones only, with some absent. Of about 440,000 clones listed, around 90% are singletons. The sequence was collected from a person between 18 and 65 years old who received the Ad26.COV2.S COVID-19 vaccine or a placebo. The source material was peripheral blood, sampled in a trial of Ad26.COV2.S vaccine versus placebo.

CDR3 region: CASSEGGGLGYTF. DNA for the CDR3: TGTGCCAGCAGTGAAGGGGGCGGGCTTGGCTACACCTTC. This chain joins TRBV2 and TRBJ1-2; weak D call: TRBD1 (5 bases). This CDR3 has 13 residues. CDR1 is SNHLY, CDR2 FYNNEI, per germline. V shed 1 base and J shed 7 bases, with 10 bases lying between them.